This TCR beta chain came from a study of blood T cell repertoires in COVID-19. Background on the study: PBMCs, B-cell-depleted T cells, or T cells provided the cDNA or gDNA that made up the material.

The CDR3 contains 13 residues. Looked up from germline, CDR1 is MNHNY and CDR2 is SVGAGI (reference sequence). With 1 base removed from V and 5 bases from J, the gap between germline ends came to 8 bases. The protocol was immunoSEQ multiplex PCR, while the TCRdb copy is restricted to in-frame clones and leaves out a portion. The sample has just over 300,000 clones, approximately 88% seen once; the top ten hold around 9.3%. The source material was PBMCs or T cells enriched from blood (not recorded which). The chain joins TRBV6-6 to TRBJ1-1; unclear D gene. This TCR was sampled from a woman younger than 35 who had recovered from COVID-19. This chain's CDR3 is CASSYYRETEAFF. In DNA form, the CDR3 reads TGTGCCAGCAGTTACTATCGGGAAACTGAAGCTTTCTTT.